This passage covers 5 T cell receptor beta chains from one sample sequenced in a study of T cell responses to AZD1222 COVID-19 vaccine. Profiling relied on immunoSEQ multiplex PCR, and the TCRdb table lists in-frame clones only, not all of them. The repertoire holds approximately 180,000 clones, with 85% to 90% as singletons. The sequences come from peripheral blood, collected on day 0 of AZD1222 vaccination. These receptors all stem from an adult in good health.

This clone was seen a single time. The chain carries TRBV11-2 and TRBJ2-3; D ambiguous. Deletions cut 1 base from V and 3 bases from J, with 2 bases between. From germline, CDR1 is SGHAT and CDR2 FQNNGV. The CDR3 spans 12 residues. CDR3 loop: CASSLATDTQYF. CDR3 nucleotides: TGTGCCAGCAGCTTAGCGACAGATACGCAGTATTTT. Full variable domain (remainder filled in from reference TRBV11-2 and TRBJ2-3): EAGVAQSPRYKIIEKRQSVAFWCNPISGHATLYWYQQILGQGPKLLIQFQNNGVVDDSQLPKDRFSAERLKGVDSTLKIQPAKLEDSAVYLCASSLATDTQYFGPGTRLTVL.

The chain joins TRBV28 to TRBJ1-5, with D perhaps TRBD1 (6 bases). The germline V and J ends were trimmed by 7 bases and 4 bases, with 17 bases remaining between them. The length of the CDR3 is 15 residues. CDR1 MDHEN and CDR2 SYDVKM come from the germline V gene. The CDR3 DNA follows: TGTGCCAGCATTGGGCCCTTAACAGGGAATCAGCCCCAGCATTTT. Its protein is CASIGPLTGNQPQHF.

CDR3 in amino acids: CASSSTGNYGYTF. The DNA for the CDR3 is TGTGCCAGTAGTTCGACAGGAAACTATGGCTACACCTTC. This sequence joins TRBV19 and TRBJ1-2; weak D call: TRBD1 (6 bases). CDR1 is LNHDA and CDR2 is SQIVND in the germline V gene (reference sequence). The CDR3 is 13 residues long. V lost 5 bases, J lost 2 bases, and 9 bases lay in between.

V and J are TRBV21-1 and TRBJ2-7; the D call of TRBD2 is as the table states it, not checked on the DNA. TRBV21-1 is listed as a pseudogene. The CDR3 runs 16 residues. The CDR3 DNA reads as TGTGCCAGCAGCCGATGCTTCGCGGGAGGTCGCTACGAGCAGTACTTC. Amino acids: CASSRCFAGGRYEQYF.

The rearrangement joins TRBV5-1 to TRBJ1-1; D is unclear. The CDR3 has 14 residues. CDR1 and CDR2 from the germline V gene are SGHRS and YFSETQ. Trimming shortened V by 1 base and J by 2 bases, and 9 bases separated the two germline ends. In nucleotides, the CDR3 is TGCGCCAGCAGCTTGCGGCAGACCAACACTGAAGCTTTCTTT. It codes for CASSLRQTNTEAFF.